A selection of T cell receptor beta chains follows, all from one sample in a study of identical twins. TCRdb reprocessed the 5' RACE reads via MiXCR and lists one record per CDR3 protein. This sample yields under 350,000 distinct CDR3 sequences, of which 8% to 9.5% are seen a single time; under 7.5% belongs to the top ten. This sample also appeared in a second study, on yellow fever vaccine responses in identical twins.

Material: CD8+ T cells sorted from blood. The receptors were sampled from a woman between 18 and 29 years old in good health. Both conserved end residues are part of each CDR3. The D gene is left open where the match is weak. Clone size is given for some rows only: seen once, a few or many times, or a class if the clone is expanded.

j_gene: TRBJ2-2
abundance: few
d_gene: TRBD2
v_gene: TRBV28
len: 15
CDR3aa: CATSLGLAGTGELFF
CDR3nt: TGTGCCACCTCCCTGGGACTAGCGGGGACCGGGGAGCTGTTTTTT

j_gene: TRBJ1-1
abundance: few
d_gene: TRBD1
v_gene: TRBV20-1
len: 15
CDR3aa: CSARAQGNLNTEAFF
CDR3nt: TGCAGTGCTAGAGCACAGGGGAATCTGAACACTGAAGCTTTCTTT

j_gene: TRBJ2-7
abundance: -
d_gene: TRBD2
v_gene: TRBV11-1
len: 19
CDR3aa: CASSSNGTSEQKPIYEQYF
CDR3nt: TGTGCCAGCAGCTCTAACGGGACTAGCGAACAAAAACCGATCTACGAGCAGTACTTC

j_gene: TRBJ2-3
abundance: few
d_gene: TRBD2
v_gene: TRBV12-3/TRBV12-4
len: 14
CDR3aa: CASSPAGPTDTQYF
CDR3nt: TGTGCCAGCAGTCCAGCGGGACCCACAGATACGCAGTATTTT

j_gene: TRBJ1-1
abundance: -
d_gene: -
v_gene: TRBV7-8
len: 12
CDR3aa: CASSPKTGEAFF
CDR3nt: TGTGCCAGCAGCCCTAAGACAGGTGAAGCTTTCTTT

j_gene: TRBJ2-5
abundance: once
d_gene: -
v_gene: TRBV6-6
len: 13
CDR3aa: CASSYSPGETQYF
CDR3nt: TGTGCCAGCAGTTATTCACCAGGGGAGACCCAGTACTTC

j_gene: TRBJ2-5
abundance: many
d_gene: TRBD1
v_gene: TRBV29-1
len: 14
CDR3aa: CSVRRQGLQETQYF
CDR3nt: TGCAGCGTTCGGCGACAGGGGTTACAAGAGACCCAGTACTTC

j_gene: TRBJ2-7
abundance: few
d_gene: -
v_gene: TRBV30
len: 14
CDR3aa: CAWSEGRGFYEQYF
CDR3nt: TGTGCCTGGAGTGAGGGCAGAGGCTTCTACGAGCAGTACTTC

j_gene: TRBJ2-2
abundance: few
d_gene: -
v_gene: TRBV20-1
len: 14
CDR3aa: CSAIKTPYTGELFF
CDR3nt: TGCAGTGCCATAAAGACACCGTACACCGGGGAGCTGTTTTTT

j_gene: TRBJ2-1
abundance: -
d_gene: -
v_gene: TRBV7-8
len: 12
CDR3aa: CASSFGDDEQFF
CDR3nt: TGTGCCAGCAGCTTTGGGGACGATGAGCAGTTCTTC

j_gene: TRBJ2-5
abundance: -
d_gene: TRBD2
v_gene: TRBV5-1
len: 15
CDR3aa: CASIETSGFQETQYF
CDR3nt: TGCGCCAGCATAGAGACTAGCGGGTTCCAAGAGACCCAGTACTTC

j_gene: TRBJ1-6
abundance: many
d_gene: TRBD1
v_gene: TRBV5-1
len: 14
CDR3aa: CASSLDRGNSPLHF
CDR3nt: TGCGCCAGCAGCTTGGACAGGGGGAATTCACCCCTCCACTTT

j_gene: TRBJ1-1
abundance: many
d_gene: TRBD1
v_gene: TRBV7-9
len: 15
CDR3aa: CASSFPQGENTEAFF
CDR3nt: TGTGCCAGCAGCTTTCCACAGGGGGAGAACACTGAAGCTTTCTTT

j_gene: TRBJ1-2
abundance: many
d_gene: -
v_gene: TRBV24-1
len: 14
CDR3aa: CATSAPGGNYGYTF
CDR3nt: TGTGCCACCAGTGCTCCAGGCGGTAACTATGGCTACACCTTC

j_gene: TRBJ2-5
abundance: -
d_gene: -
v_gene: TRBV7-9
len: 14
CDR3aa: CASSLVAGRETQYF
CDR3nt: TGTGCCAGCAGCTTAGTGGCGGGCCGGGAGACCCAGTACTTC

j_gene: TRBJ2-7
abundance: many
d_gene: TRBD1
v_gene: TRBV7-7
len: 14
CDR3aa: CASSPGQGRYEQYF
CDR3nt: TGTGCTAGCAGCCCCGGACAGGGAAGATACGAGCAGTACTTC

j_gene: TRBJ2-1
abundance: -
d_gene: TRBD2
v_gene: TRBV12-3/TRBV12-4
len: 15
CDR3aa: CASSLIGGGLDEQFF
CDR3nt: TGTGCCAGCAGTTTAATCGGGGGGGGGCTTGATGAGCAGTTCTTC

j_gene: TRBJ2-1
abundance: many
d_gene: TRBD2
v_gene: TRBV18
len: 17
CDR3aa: CASSPPASGGSYNEQFF
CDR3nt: TGTGCCAGCTCACCACCTGCTAGCGGGGGGTCCTACAATGAGCAGTTCTTC

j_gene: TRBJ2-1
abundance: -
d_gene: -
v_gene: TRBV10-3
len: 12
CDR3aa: CAISPQNNEQFF
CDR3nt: TGTGCCATCAGTCCCCAAAACAATGAGCAGTTCTTC

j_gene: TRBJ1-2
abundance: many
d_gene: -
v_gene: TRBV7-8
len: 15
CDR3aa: CASSLGSSANYGYTF
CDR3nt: TGTGCCAGCAGCCTTGGGTCGTCAGCTAACTATGGCTACACCTTC

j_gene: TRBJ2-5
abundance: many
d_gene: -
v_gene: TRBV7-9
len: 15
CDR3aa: CASSFNIPTQETQYF
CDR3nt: TGTGCCAGCAGCTTTAACATACCGACCCAAGAGACCCAGTACTTC

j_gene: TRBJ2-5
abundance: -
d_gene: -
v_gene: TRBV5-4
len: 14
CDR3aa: CASSLAEVQETQYF
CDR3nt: TGTGCCAGCAGCTTGGCAGAGGTACAAGAGACCCAGTACTTC

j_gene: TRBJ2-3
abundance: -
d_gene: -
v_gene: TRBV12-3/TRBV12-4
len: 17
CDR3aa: CASSLGSGPRSTDAQYF
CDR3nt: TGTGCCAGCAGTTTAGGATCCGGGCCGCGCTCCACAGATGCGCAGTATTTT

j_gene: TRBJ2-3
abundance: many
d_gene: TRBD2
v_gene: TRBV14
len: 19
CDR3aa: CASSQDTMLAGSFTDTQYF
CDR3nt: TGTGCCAGCAGCCAAGATACGATGCTAGCGGGGAGTTTCACAGATACGCAGTATTTT

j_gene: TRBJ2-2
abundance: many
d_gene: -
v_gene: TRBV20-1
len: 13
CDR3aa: CSAGAANTGELFF
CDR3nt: TGCAGTGCGGGGGCTGCGAACACCGGGGAGCTGTTTTTT

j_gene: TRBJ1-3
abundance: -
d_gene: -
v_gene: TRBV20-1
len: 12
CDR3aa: CSASLLGNTIYF
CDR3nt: TGCAGTGCTAGTTTACTTGGAAACACCATATATTTT

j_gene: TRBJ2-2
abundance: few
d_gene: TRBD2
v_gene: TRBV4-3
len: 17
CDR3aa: CASSQDTSGSYTGELFF
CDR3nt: TGCGCCAGCAGCCAGGATACTAGCGGGAGTTACACCGGGGAGCTGTTTTTT

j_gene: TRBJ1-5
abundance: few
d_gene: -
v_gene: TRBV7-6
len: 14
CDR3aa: CASSLNPGHQPQHF
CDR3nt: TGTGCCAGCAGCTTAAATCCAGGGCATCAGCCCCAGCATTTT